The 30 T cell receptor beta chains below were found in one sample sequenced in a study of control samples from healthy donors and cancer patients. TCRdb's table, derived via immunoSEQ multiplex PCR, lists solely in-frame clones and lacks some. The repertoire holds 150,000 to 200,000 clones, with roughly 92% as singletons. The sample was blood. These receptors were taken from a man aged 25 to 40 in good health.

This chain uses TRBV14 with TRBJ1-6, with D unclear. The V gene lost 4 bases and the J gene lost 1 base, with 8 bases spanning the gap. Looked up from germline, CDR1 is SGHDN and CDR2 is FVKESK. The CDR3 is made up of 15 amino acids. The CDR3 bases are TGTGCCAGCAGCCCACGACAATCCTATAATTCACCCCTCCACTTT. It yields the protein CASSPRQSYNSPLHF.

The rearrangement joins TRBV11-1 to TRBJ1-2; a possible D gene is TRBD1 (6 bases). With 6 bases removed from V and 4 bases from J, the gap between germline ends came to 18 bases. Per germline, CDR1 SGHAT and CDR2 FQDESV (reference sequence). This CDR3 has 15 amino acids. The DNA of the CDR3 is TGTGCCAGCAGTCAAGACAGGAGCCCCCCCTATGGCTACACCTTC. This codes for CASSQDRSPPYGYTF. Based on the CDR3 plus reference TRBV11-1 and TRBJ1-2, the full variable domain is EAEVAQSPRYKITEKSQAVAFWCDPISGHATLYWYRQILGQGPELLVQFQDESVVDDSQLPKDRFSAERLKGVDSTLKIQPAELGDSAMYLCASSQDRSPPYGYTFGSGTRLTVV.

The CDR3 loop is CATSRLTDTQYF. The CDR3 nucleotides are TGTGCCACCAGCAGACTCACAGATACGCAGTATTTT. The chain carries TRBV15 and TRBJ2-3, with D hard to call. The ends were cut back, 2 bases at V and 2 bases at J, with 2 bases in the middle. This CDR3 comprises 12 residues. Germline CDR1 LNHNV, CDR2 YYDKDF (reference sequence).

This clone was seen a few times. The chain has TRBV6-5 and TRBJ2-7, with 7 bases identical to TRBD2. Germline V CDR1 and CDR2: MNHEY, SVGAGI. V shed 2 bases and J 7 bases; nucleotides not matched to a gene: 2. This CDR3 is 12 amino acids long. CDR3 amino acids: CASSYDGGEQYF. The CDR3 nucleotides read TGTGCCAGCAGTTACGACGGGGGGGAGCAGTACTTC.

In DNA form, the CDR3 reads TGTGCCAGCAGTTTTATGATCTCCCAGCGGACCGGGGAGCTGTTTTTT. Residues: CASSFMISQRTGELFF. The V call is TRBV28, the J call TRBJ2-2; the D gene is possibly TRBD2 (5 bases). The CDR3 extends over 16 amino acids. The ends were cut back, 3 bases at V and 5 bases at J, with 16 bases in the middle. Germline CDR1 is MDHEN and CDR2 is SYDVKM.

The genes are TRBV19 and TRBJ2-2; D not resolved. Trimming left V 10 bases short and J 1 base short, with 16 bases between. The V gene's germline CDR1 is LNHDA and CDR2 SQIVND (reference sequence). This CDR3 is built from 15 residues. This CDR3 reads CATRPPGGNTGELFF. In DNA form, the CDR3 reads TGTGCCACCCGCCCCCCTGGCGGGAACACCGGGGAGCTGTTTTTT.

This clone has only one observation. The chain joins TRBV7-9 to TRBJ2-1; D possibly corresponds to TRBD2 (5 bases). The CDR3 runs 16 residues. The V gene's germline CDR1 is SEHNR and CDR2 FQNEAQ (reference sequence). Trimming stripped 1 base from V and 0 bases from J, with 10 bases between. This chain's CDR3 is CASSLDEGFSYNEQFF. CDR3 bases: TGTGCCAGCAGCTTAGACGAGGGCTTCTCCTACAATGAGCAGTTCTTC.

The chain employs TRBV6-5 and TRBJ1-2; possibly TRBD1 for D (5 bases). Per the germline V gene, CDR1 is MNHEY and CDR2 is SVGAGI. The CDR3 has 15 amino acids. Trimming left V 4 bases short and J 1 base short, with 13 bases between. CDR3 bases: TGTGCCAGCAGTTCCCGCCGGGACCATAACTATGGCTACACCTTC. Protein sequence: CASSSRRDHNYGYTF.

CDR3 DNA sequence: TGTGCCAGCATCCGGGGAGGAACAACTGAAGCTTTCTTT. Translated: CASIRGGTTEAFF. This chain links TRBV6-6 with TRBJ1-1; D not resolved. Trimming shortened V by 7 bases and J by 5 bases, and 14 bases separated the two germline ends. CDR1 MNHNY and CDR2 SVGAGI come from the germline V gene (reference sequence). The CDR3 length is 13 residues.

V gene TRBV2 combines with J gene TRBJ2-2; D is perhaps TRBD1 (5 bases). This CDR3 is built from 17 residues. The V and J ends lost 4 bases and 1 base respectively, with 16 bases between them. Germline V gives CDR1 SNHLY, CDR2 FYNNEI. In DNA form, the CDR3 reads TGTGCCAGCAGTGTAGTGGCAGGGATAATGAACACCGGGGAGCTGTTTTTT. As protein: CASSVVAGIMNTGELFF.

The chain recombines TRBV5-1 with TRBJ2-3, with 11 bases fitting TRBD2. Germline CDR1 reads SGHRS; CDR2 reads YFSETQ. This CDR3 has 15 amino acids. After removal of 4 bases from V and 0 bases from J, the junction contained 1 base not matched to a gene. CDR3 residues: CASSRTSGSTDTQYF. CDR3 DNA sequence: TGCGCCAGCAGCCGGACTAGCGGGAGCACAGATACGCAGTATTTT.

The chain carries TRBV6-5 and TRBJ1-5, with 7 bases identical to TRBD1. Losses at the gene ends were 5 bases for V and 6 bases for J; bases not matched to a gene: 4. CDR1 is MNHEY, CDR2 SVGAGI, per germline. The CDR3 is 13 amino acids. CDR3 coding DNA: TGTGCCAGCAGTAGGAACAGGGGTCAGCCCCAGCATTTT. It yields the protein CASSRNRGQPQHF.

J is TRBJ2-7 and V is TRBV18; 8 bases are shared with TRBD1. Trimming at V came to 4 bases and at J to 3 bases, leaving 14 bases not matched to a gene. This CDR3 contains 17 residues. Germline CDR1 KGHSH, CDR2 LQKENI. CDR3 residues: CASSLIASGTGVYEQYF. In DNA form, the CDR3 reads TGTGCCAGCTCACTAATCGCAAGTGGGACAGGAGTCTACGAGCAGTACTTC.

The gene calls are TRBV30 and TRBJ2-3; D tentatively reads TRBD1 or TRBD2 (5 bases each). CDR3 length: 12 amino acids. Looked up from germline, CDR1 is GTSNPN and CDR2 is SVGIG (reference sequence). The V and J ends lost 2 bases and 4 bases respectively, with 7 bases between them. CDR3 sequence (DNA): TGTGCCTGGAGTCTGGGGGCAGATACGCAGTATTTT. Its translation: CAWSLGADTQYF.

This clone appeared a single time. The chain's CDR3 is CAIRTTNEQYF. The DNA for the CDR3 is TGTGCCATCAGGACCACCAACGAGCAGTACTTC. The chain is built from TRBV10-3 and TRBJ2-7; no reliable D call. The CDR3 sequence is 11 residues long. Germline V gene data show CDR1 as ENHRY and CDR2 as SYGVKD. Trimming stripped 6 bases from V and 5 bases from J, with 8 bases between.

The CDR3 DNA follows: TGTGCCAGCAGCCTGCGGACATTTCAAGAGACCCAGTACTTC. It is translated as CASSLRTFQETQYF. The chain joins TRBV5-5 to TRBJ2-5; the D gene is possibly TRBD1 (5 bases). CDR1 is SGHKS, CDR2 YYEKEE, per germline (reference sequence). The CDR3 consists of 14 residues. Trimming took 4 bases from V and 2 from J, leaving 12 bases between them.

In its sample, this clone was seen once. V is TRBV13 and J is TRBJ2-3; D is perhaps TRBD1 (5 bases). The CDR3 is 16 residues long. The V gene's germline CDR1 is PRHDT and CDR2 FYEKMQ (reference sequence). V lost 5 bases and J 5 bases, leaving 20 bases between the germline ends. The CDR3 protein is CASSPPLGRGLDTQYF. The DNA of the CDR3 is TGTGCCAGCAGCCCCCCGCTCGGTAGGGGATTAGATACGCAGTATTTT.

The CDR3 protein is CASSQSRSESYGYTF. For the CDR3, the DNA is TGCGCCAGCAGTCAATCGAGGTCCGAATCCTATGGCTACACCTTC. The rearrangement uses TRBV23-1 and TRBJ1-2; the D is unclear. TRBV23-1 is filed as an ORF, its function uncertain. V was pared by 0 bases and J by 4 bases, with 12 bases between. There are 15 residues in the CDR3.

About this clone: The sample has other DNA sequences that encode this CDR3 too. CDR3 region: CASSGGTNEKLFF. The CDR3 region has the DNA TGTGCCAGCAGTGGGGGAACTAATGAAAAACTGTTTTTT. J is TRBJ1-4 and V is TRBV2; D remains unclear. V lost 4 bases and J 1 base, leaving 4 bases between the germline ends. CDR1 and CDR2 from the germline V gene are SNHLY and FYNNEI. The CDR3 is 13 amino acids.

This chain uses TRBV5-1 with TRBJ2-1; TRBD2 aligns across 12 bases. Germline V gene data show CDR1 as SGHRS and CDR2 as YFSETQ. Trimming removed 4 bases from V and 10 bases from J; junction bases left unmatched: 9. The CDR3 consists of 15 residues. This CDR3 reads CASSPSGGDRREQFF. For the CDR3, the DNA is TGCGCCAGCAGCCCTAGCGGGGGGGACCGGCGGGAGCAGTTCTTC.

The CDR3 here is CASSVTGELFF. For the CDR3, the DNA is TGTGCCAGCAGCGTAACCGGGGAGCTGTTTTTT. V usage is TRBV3-1 (or the pseudogene TRBV3-2) and J usage is TRBJ2-2, with D uncertain. The CDR3 runs to 11 residues. V was clipped by 5 bases and J by 5 bases, with 3 bases between them. Germline assignment: CDR1 LGHDT and CDR2 YNNKEL (reference sequence).

V is TRBV5-1 and J is TRBJ1-1, with 8 bases aligning to TRBD1. The CDR3 consists of 14 residues. Germline V CDR1 and CDR2: SGHRS, YFSETQ. J was trimmed by 4 bases and V by 4 bases; bases with no gene match: 6. In nucleotides, the CDR3 is TGCGCCAGCAGCGAACAGGGGGGAGGCACTGAAGCTTTCTTT. Its translation is CASSEQGGGTEAFF.

This clone has a single count. A read error may account for a junction end that differs from germline. This rearrangement joins TRBV7-8 to TRBJ2-1; D may correspond to TRBD1 or TRBD2 (5 bases each). The CDR3 sequence is 16 residues long. Germline V gene data show CDR1 as SGHVS and CDR2 as FQNEAQ. This chain's CDR3 is CASSIARESSYNEQFF. CDR3 bases: TGTGCCAGCAGCATAGCCAGGGAGAGCTCCTACAATGAGCAGTTCTTC.

This chain uses TRBV5-6 with TRBJ1-4, with unresolved D. V dropped 0 bases and J dropped 5 bases, with 8 bases sitting between them. Per germline, CDR1 SGHDT and CDR2 YYEEEE. The CDR3 is 14 residues long. The CDR3 bases are TGTGCCAGCAGCTTGGACGGAAAGAATGAAAAACTGTTTTTT. This gives the protein CASSLDGKNEKLFF.

The V gene is TRBV2, the J gene TRBJ2-5; 13 positions match TRBD2. The germline V gene encodes CDR1 SNHLY and CDR2 FYNNEI. The V segment lost 3 bases and the J segment 6 bases; nucleotides outside the gene matches: 4. There are 15 residues in the CDR3. CDR3 residues: CASSDGTSGVKTQYF. CDR3 bases: TGTGCCAGCAGTGACGGGACTAGCGGGGTAAAGACCCAGTACTTC.

This clone was seen just once. CDR3 region: CASSLGLQEQYF. Here the CDR3 DNA reads TGTGCCAGCAGCCTGGGACTCCAGGAGCAGTACTTC. V is TRBV11-2 and J is TRBJ2-7; TRBD2 might be the D (6 bases). CDR1 SGHAT and CDR2 FQNNGV come from the germline V gene. Trimming took 5 bases from V and 7 from J, leaving 12 bases between them. This CDR3 spans 12 amino acids.

This chain links TRBV25-1 with TRBJ2-5; unclear D gene. This CDR3 comprises 17 residues. In germline, CDR1 is MGHDK, CDR2 SYGVNS. The V end lost 1 base, the J end lost 5 bases, and 20 bases lay between the germline ends. CDR3 region: CASSESGFASNMETQYF. The CDR3 DNA reads TGTGCCAGCAGTGAATCCGGATTCGCTTCAAATATGGAGACCCAGTACTTC.

V gene TRBV3-1 (or the pseudogene TRBV3-2) combines with J gene TRBJ2-5; 8 nucleotides line up with TRBD2. Germline CDR1 is LGHDT and CDR2 is YNNKEL (reference sequence). The V gene end was trimmed by 0 bases and the J gene end by 5 bases; junction bases not matched to a gene: 11. The length of the CDR3 is 17 residues. In DNA form, the CDR3 reads TGTGCCAGCAGCCAAGATTGGGGAGCGGGAGCTGGGGAGACCCAGTACTTC. This translates into CASSQDWGAGAGETQYF.

Written as DNA, the CDR3 is TGTGCCTGGAGTGCGGTTCGAGAGACCCAGTACTTC. This translates into CAWSAVRETQYF. The chain couples TRBV30 to TRBJ2-5; unclear D gene. In germline, CDR1 is GTSNPN, CDR2 SVGIG (reference sequence). The CDR3 totals 12 residues. The germline V and J ends were trimmed by 1 base and 4 bases, with 7 bases remaining between them. Looking up the rest from reference TRBV30 and TRBJ2-5 gives the full variable domain: SQTIHQWPATLVQPVGSPLSLECTVEGTSNPNLYWYRQAAGRGLQLLFYSVGIGQISSEVPQNLSASRPQDRQFILSSKKLLLSDSGFYLCAWSAVRETQYFGPGTRLLVL.

CDR3 protein: CASSPDQVGNTIYF. CDR3 coding DNA: TGTGCCAGCTCACCGGACCAAGTTGGAAACACCATATATTTT. The chain has TRBV18 and TRBJ1-3, with D hard to call. Germline CDR1 KGHSH, CDR2 LQKENI. Trimming left V 3 bases short and J 3 bases short, with 9 bases between. The CDR3 extends over 14 amino acids.